Here is one T cell receptor beta chain with its context. Antigen: not known. This CDR3 contains 14 residues. The germline CDR1 and CDR2 sequences are LGHNA and YNFKEQ. After removal of 1 base from V and 5 bases from J, the junction contained 3 bases not matched to a gene. This sample stems from a study of shared clonotypes between healthy human individuals. Study results and caveats: When naive CD4 clonotypes were compared across a handful of donors, about 5% were shared.

Only in-frame clones appear in the TCRdb table, and some are missing; sequencing was by immunoSEQ multiplex PCR. The data hold approximately 2,000,000 clones, with roughly 90% observed a single time. The chain combines TRBV4-2 with TRBJ2-5, with TRBD1 matching over 8 bases. Sequencing used naive CD4+ T cells from PBMCs. The subset was: CD45RA+ positively selected. This TCR came from a man younger than 30 in good health. Some clones in this sample may be carry-over from other donors' samples. The CDR3 here is CASSQVDRGETQYF. Here the CDR3 DNA reads TGTGCCAGCAGCCAAGTAGACAGGGGTGAGACCCAGTACTTC.